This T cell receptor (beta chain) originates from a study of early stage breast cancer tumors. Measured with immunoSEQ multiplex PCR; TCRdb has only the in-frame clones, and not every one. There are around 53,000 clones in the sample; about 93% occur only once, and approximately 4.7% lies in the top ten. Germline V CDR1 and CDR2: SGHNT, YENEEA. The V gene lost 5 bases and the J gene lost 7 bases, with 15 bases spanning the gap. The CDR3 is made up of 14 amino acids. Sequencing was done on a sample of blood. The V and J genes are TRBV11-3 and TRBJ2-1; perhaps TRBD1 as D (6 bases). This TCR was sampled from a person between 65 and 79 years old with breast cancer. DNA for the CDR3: TGTGCCAGCAGCCCAGGGGCAGGGCGGAATGAGCAGTTCTTC. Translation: CASSPGAGRNEQFF.